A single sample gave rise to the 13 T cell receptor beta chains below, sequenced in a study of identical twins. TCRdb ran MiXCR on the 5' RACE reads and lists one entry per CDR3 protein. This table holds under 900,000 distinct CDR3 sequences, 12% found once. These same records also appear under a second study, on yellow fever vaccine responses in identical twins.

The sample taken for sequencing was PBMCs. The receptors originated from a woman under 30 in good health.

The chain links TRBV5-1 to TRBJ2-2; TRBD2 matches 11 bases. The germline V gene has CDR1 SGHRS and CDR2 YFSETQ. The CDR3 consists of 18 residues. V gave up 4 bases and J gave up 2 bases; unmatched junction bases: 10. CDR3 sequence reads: CASSDKPLAGVNTGELFF. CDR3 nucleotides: TGCGCCAGCAGCGACAAGCCACTAGCGGGGGTAAACACCGGGGAGCTGTTTTTT.

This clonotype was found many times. In DNA, the CDR3 is TGTGCCACCAGCAGAGGGACCGAAAAACTGTTTTTT. As protein: CATSRGTEKLFF. The chain is built from TRBV15 and TRBJ1-4; D gene unclear. The CDR3 is 12 residues long. The V and J ends lost 1 base and 8 bases respectively, with 5 bases between them. Germline assignment: CDR1 LNHNV and CDR2 YYDKDF (reference sequence).

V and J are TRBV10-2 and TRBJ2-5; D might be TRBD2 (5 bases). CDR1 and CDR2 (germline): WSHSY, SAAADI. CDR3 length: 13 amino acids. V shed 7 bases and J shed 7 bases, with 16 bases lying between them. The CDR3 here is CASKEDPSGTQYF. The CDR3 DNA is TGCGCCAGCAAGGAGGACCCCTCGGGGACCCAGTACTTC.

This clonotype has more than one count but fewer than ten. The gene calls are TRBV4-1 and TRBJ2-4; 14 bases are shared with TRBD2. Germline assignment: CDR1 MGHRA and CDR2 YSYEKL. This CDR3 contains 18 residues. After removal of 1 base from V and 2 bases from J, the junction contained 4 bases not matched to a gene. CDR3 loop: CASSQGLAGGGTKNIQYF. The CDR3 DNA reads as TGCGCCAGCAGCCAAGGACTAGCGGGAGGGGGGACCAAAAACATTCAGTACTTC.

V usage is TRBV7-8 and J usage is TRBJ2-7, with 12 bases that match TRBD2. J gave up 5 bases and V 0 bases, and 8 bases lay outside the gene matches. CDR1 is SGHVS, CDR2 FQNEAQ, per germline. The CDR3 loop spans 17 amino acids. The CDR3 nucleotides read TGTGCCAGCAGCTTAGCGGGACGACTAGCGGGAGTCCACGAGCAGTACTTC. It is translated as CASSLAGRLAGVHEQYF.

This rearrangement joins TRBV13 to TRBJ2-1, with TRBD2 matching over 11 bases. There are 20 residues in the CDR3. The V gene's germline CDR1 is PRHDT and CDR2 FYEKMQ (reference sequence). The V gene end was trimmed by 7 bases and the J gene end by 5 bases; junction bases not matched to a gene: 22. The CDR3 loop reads CASKPTRTSGSGRSHNEQFF. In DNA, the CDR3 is TGTGCCAGCAAACCAACCCGAACTAGCGGGAGTGGTCGGTCTCACAATGAGCAGTTCTTC.

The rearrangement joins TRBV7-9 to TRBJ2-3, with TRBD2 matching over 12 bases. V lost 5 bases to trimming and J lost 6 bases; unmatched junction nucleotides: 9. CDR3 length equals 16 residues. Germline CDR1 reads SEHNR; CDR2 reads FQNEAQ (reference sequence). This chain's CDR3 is CASSLLTSGGRDTQYF. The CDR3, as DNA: TGTGCCAGCAGCCTTCTGACTAGCGGGGGTCGGGATACGCAGTATTTT.

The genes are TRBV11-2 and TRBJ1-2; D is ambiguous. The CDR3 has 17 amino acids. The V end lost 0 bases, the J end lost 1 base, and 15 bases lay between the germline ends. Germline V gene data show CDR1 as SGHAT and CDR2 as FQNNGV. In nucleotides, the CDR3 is TGTGCCAGCAGCTTAGAAGGGAGAGGGAGTCTTAACTATGGCTACACCTTC. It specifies CASSLEGRGSLNYGYTF.

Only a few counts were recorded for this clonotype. The CDR3 loop reads CASSASSGRSYNEQFF. The CDR3 region has the DNA TGTGCCAGCAGCGCCAGTAGCGGGAGGTCCTACAATGAGCAGTTCTTC. This chain joins TRBV3-1 and TRBJ2-1, with 10 nucleotides matching TRBD2. This CDR3 comprises 16 residues. V dropped 5 bases and J dropped 1; count of bases not matched to a gene: 5. CDR1 is LGHDT, CDR2 YNNKEL, per germline (reference sequence).

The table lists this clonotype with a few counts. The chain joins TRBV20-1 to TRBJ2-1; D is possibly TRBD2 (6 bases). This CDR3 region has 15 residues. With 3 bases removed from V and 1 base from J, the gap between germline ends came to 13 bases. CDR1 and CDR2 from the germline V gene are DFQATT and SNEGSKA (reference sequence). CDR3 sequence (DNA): TGCAGTGCTAGCGCGGGACTGGCATCCTACAATGAGCAGTTCTTC. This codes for CSASAGLASYNEQFF.

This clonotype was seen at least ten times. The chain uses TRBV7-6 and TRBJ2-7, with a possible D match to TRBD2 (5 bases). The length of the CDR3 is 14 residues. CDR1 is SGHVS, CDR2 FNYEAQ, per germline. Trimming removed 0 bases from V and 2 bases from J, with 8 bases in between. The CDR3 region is CASSLASEAYEQYF. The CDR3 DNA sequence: TGTGCCAGCAGCTTAGCTAGCGAGGCCTACGAGCAGTACTTC.

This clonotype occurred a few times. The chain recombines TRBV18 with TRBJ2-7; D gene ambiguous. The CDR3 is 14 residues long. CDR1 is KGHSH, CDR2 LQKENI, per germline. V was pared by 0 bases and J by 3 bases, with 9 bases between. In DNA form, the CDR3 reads TGTGCCAGCTCACCACCGGGCGCCGTCTACGAGCAGTACTTC. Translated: CASSPPGAVYEQYF.

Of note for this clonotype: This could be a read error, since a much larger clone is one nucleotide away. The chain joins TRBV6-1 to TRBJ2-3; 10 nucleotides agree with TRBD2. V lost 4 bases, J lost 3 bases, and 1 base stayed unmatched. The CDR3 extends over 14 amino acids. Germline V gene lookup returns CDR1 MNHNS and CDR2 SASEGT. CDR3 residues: CASSGGLATDTQYF. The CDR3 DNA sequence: TGTGCCAGCAGTGGGGGACTAGCGACAGATACGCAGTATTTT.